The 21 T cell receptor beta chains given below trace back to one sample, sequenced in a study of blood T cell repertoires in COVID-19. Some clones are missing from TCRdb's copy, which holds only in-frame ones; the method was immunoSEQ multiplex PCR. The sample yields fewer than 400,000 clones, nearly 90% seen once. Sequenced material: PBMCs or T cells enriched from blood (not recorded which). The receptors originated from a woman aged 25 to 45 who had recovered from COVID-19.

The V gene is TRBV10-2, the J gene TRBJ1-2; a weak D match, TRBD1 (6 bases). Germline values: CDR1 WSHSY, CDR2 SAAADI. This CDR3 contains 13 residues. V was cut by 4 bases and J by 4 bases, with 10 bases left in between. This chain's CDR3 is CASSAGESYGYTF. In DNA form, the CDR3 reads TGCGCCAGCAGTGCAGGGGAAAGCTATGGCTACACCTTC.

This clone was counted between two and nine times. CDR3 amino acids: CASVLGGVPNTEAFF. For the CDR3, the DNA is TGTGCTAGTGTATTGGGGGGGGTGCCGAACACTGAAGCTTTCTTT. The chain couples TRBV12-5 to TRBJ1-1; possibly TRBD1 for D (5 bases). The CDR3 spans 15 residues. CDR1 is LGHNT, CDR2 FRNRAP, per germline. V lost 7 bases, J lost 1 base, and 16 bases lay in between. Combining the CDR3 with reference TRBV12-5 and TRBJ1-1 gives the whole variable domain DARVTQTPRHKVTEMGQEVTMRCQPILGHNTVFWYRQTMMQGLELLAYFRNRAPLDDSGMPKDRFSAEMPDATLATLKIQPSEPRDSAVYFCASVLGGVPNTEAFFGQGTRLTVV.

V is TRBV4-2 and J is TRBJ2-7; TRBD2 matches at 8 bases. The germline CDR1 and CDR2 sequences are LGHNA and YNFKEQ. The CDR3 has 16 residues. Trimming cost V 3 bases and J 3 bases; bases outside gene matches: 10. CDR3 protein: CASSHELAEGGYEQYF. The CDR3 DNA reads TGTGCCAGCAGCCACGAACTAGCGGAGGGGGGCTACGAGCAGTACTTC.

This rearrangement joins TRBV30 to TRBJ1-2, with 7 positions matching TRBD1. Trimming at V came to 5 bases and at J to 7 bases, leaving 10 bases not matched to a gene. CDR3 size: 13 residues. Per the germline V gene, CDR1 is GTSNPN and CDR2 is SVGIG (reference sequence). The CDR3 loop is CAWSNRGALGYTF. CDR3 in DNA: TGTGCCTGGTCGAACAGGGGCGCGCTTGGCTACACCTTC.

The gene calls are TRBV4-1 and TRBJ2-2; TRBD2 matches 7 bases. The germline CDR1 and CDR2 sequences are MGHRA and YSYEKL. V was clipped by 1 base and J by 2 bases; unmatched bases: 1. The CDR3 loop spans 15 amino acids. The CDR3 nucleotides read TGCGCCAGCAGCCAAGGGACTAGAAACACCGGGGAGCTGTTTTTT. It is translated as CASSQGTRNTGELFF.

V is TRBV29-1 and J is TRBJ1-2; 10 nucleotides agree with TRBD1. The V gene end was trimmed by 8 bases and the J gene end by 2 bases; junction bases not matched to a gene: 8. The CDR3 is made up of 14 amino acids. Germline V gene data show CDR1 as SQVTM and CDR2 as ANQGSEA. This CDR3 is CSTYPGQGNYGYTF. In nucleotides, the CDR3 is TGCAGCACCTACCCGGGACAGGGGAACTATGGCTACACCTTC.

The CDR3 DNA sequence: TGTGCCAGTAGTAATTCCGGGACAGTGAAAAATTCACCCCTCCACTTT. Its translation is CASSNSGTVKNSPLHF. This sequence joins TRBV19 and TRBJ1-6; 7 bases fit TRBD1. The CDR3 is 16 amino acids. Trimming cost V 4 bases and J 7 bases; bases outside gene matches: 10. The germline CDR1 and CDR2 sequences are LNHDA and SQIVND (reference sequence).

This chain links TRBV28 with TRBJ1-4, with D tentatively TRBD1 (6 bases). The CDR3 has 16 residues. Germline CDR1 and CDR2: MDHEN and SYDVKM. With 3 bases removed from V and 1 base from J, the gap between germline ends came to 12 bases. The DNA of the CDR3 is TGTGCCAGCAGTTTTGTACAGGGTCTAACTAATGAAAAACTGTTTTTT. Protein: CASSFVQGLTNEKLFF.

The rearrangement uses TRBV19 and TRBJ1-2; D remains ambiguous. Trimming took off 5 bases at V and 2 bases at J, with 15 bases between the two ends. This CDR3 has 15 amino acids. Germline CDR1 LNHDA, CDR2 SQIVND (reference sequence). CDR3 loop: CASSPLSAANYGYTF. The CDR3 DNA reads TGTGCCAGTAGTCCGCTCAGCGCGGCGAACTATGGCTACACCTTC.

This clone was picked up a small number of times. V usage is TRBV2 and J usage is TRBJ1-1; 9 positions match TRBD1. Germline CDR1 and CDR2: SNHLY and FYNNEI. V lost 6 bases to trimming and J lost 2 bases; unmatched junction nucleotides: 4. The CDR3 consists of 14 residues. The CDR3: CASRGQGRNTEAFF. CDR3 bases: TGTGCCAGCAGGGGACAGGGAAGAAACACTGAAGCTTTCTTT.

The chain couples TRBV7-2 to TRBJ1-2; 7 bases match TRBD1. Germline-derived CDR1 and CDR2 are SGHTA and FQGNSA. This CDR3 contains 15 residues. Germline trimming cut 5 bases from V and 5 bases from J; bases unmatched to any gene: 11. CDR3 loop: CASSPREDRPYGYTF. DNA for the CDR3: TGTGCCAGCAGCCCCCGTGAGGACAGGCCATATGGCTACACCTTC. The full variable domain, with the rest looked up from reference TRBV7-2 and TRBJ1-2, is GAGVSQSPSNKVTEKGKDVELRCDPISGHTALYWYRQSLGQGLEFLIYFQGNSAPDKSGLPSDRFSAERTGGSVSTLTIQRTQQEDSAVYLCASSPREDRPYGYTFGSGTRLTVV.

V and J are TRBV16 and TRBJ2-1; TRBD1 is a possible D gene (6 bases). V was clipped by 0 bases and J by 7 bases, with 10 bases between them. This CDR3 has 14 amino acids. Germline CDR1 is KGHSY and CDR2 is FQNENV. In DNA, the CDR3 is TGTGCCAGCAGCCAATCGCACAGGGATAATGAGCAGTTCTTC. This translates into CASSQSHRDNEQFF. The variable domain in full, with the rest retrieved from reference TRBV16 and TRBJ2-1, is GEEVAQTPKHLVRGEGQKAKLYCAPIKGHSYVFWYQQVLKNEFKFLISFQNENVFDETGMPKERFSAKCLPNSPCSLEIQATKLEDSAVYFCASSQSHRDNEQFFGPGTRLTVL.

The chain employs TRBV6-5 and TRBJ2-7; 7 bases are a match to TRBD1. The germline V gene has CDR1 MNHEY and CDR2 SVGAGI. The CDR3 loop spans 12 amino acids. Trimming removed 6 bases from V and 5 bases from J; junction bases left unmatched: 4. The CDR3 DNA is TGTGCCAGCAGCTCGACAGGGCACGAGCAGTACTTC. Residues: CASSSTGHEQYF.

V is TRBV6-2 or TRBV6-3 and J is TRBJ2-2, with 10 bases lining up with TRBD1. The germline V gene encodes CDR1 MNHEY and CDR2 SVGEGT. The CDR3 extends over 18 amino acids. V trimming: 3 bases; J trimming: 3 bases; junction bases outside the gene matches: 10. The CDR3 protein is CASSYSFAGTGDTGELFF. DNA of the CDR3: TGTGCCAGCAGTTATTCCTTCGCCGGGACAGGGGACACCGGGGAGCTGTTTTTT.

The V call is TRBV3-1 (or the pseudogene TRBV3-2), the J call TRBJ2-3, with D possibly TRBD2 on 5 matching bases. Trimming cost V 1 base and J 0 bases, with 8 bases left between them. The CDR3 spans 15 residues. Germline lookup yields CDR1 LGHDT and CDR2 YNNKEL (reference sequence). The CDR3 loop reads CASSQGWTSTDTQYF. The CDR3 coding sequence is TGTGCCAGCAGCCAAGGGTGGACTAGCACAGATACGCAGTATTTT.

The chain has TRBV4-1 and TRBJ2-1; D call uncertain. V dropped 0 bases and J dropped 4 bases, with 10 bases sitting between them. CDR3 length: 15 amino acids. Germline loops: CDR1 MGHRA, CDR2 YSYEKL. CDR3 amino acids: CASSQETGIYNEQFF. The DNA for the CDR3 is TGCGCCAGCAGCCAAGAAACGGGTATATACAATGAGCAGTTCTTC.

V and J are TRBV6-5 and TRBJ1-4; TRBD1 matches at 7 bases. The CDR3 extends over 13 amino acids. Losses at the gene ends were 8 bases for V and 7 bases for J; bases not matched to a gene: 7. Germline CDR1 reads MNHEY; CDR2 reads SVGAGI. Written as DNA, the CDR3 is TGTGCCAGCGCGGGACAGTCTTCTGAAAAACTGTTTTTT. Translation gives CASAGQSSEKLFF.

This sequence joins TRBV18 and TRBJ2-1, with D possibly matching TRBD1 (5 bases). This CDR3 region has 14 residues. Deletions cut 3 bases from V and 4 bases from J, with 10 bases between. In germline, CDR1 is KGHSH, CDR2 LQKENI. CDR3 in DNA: TGTGCCAGCTCACCGCTACAGGCTTACAATGAGCAGTTCTTC. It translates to CASSPLQAYNEQFF.

The CDR3 DNA follows: TGCAGCGTTGTTGAGCGATCTCTAGCCAAAAACATTCAGTACTTC. Translated, it gives CSVVERSLAKNIQYF. V and J are TRBV29-1 and TRBJ2-4; D remains ambiguous. CDR3 length equals 15 residues. Trimming took 4 bases from V and 0 from J, leaving 13 bases between them. Germline V CDR1 and CDR2: SQVTM, ANQGSEA. Using reference TRBV29-1 and TRBJ2-4 for the parts outside the CDR3, the full variable domain is SAVISQKPSRDICQRGTSLTIQCQVDSQVTMMFWYRQQPGQSLTLIATANQGSEATYESGFVIDKFPISRPNLTFSTLTVSNMSPEDSSIYLCSVVERSLAKNIQYFGAGTRLSVL.

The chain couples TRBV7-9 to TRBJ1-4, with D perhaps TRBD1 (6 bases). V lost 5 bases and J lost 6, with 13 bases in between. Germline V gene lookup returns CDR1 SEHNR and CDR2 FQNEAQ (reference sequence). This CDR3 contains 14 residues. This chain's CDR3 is CASSPGQPDEKLFF. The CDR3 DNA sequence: TGTGCCAGCAGCCCCGGACAGCCTGATGAAAAACTGTTTTTT.

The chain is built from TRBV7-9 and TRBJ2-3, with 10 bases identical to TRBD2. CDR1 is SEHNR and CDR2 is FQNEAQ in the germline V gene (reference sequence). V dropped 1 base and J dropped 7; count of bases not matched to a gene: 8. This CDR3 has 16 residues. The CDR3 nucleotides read TGTGCCAGCAGCTTAGACAGCGGGGGGGCCTCAAATACGCAGTATTTT. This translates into CASSLDSGGASNTQYF.